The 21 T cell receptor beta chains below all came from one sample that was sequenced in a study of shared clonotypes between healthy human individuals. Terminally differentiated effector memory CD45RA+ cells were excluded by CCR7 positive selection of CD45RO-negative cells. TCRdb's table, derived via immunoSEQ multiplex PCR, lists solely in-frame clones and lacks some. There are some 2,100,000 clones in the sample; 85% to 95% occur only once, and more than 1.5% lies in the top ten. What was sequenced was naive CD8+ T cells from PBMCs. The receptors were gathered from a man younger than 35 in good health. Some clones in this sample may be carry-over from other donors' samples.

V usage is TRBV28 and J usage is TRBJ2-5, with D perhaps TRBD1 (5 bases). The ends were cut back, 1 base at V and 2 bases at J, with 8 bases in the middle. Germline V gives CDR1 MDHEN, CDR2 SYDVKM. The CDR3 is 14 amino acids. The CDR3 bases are TGTGCCAGCAGTTTATCGGACAATCAAGAGACCCAGTACTTC. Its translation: CASSLSDNQETQYF.

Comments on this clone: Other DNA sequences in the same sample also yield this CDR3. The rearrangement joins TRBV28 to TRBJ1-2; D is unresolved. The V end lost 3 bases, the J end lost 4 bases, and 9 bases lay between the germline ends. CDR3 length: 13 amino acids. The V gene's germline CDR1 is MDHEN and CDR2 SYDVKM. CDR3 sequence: CASSFNRAYGYTF. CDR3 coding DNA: TGTGCCAGCAGTTTTAACCGGGCCTATGGCTACACCTTC.

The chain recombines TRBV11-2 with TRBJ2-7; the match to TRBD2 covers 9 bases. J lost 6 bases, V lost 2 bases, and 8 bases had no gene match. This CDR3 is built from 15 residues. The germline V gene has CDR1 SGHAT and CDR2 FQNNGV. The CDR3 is CASSLLREGLPEQYF. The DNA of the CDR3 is TGTGCCAGCAGCTTATTGCGGGAGGGCCTTCCCGAGCAGTACTTC. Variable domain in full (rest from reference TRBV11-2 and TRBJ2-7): EAGVAQSPRYKIIEKRQSVAFWCNPISGHATLYWYQQILGQGPKLLIQFQNNGVVDDSQLPKDRFSAERLKGVDSTLKIQPAKLEDSAVYLCASSLLREGLPEQYFGPGTRLTVT.

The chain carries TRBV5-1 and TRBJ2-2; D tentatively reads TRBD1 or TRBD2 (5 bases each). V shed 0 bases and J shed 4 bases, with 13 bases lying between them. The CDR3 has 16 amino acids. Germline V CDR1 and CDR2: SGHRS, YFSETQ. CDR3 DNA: TGCGCCAGCAGCTTGGTTGGGGGTCCTGGCACCGGGGAGCTGTTTTTT. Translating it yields CASSLVGGPGTGELFF.

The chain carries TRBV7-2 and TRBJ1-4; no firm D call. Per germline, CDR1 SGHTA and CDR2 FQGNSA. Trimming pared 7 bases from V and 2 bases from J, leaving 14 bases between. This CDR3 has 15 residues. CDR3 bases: TGTGCCAGCACCCCCCGGAAAGGGACTAATGAAAAACTGTTTTTT. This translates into CASTPRKGTNEKLFF.

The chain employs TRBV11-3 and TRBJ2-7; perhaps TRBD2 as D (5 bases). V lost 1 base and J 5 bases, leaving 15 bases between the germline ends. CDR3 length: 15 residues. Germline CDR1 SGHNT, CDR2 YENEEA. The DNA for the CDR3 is TGTGCCAGCAGCTTAGCAACGGGAACTATTAACGAGCAGTACTTC. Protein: CASSLATGTINEQYF.

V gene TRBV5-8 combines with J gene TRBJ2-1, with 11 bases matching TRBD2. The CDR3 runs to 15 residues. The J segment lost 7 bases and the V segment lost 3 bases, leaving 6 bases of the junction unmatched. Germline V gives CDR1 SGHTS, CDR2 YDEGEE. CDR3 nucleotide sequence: TGTGCCAGCAGCTCTGGACTAGCGGGTCCAAATGAGCAGTTCTTC. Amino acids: CASSSGLAGPNEQFF.

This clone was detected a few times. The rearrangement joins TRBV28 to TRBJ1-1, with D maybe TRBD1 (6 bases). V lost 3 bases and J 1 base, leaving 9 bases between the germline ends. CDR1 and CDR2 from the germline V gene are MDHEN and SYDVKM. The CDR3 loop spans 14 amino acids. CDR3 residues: CASSFRDTNTEAFF. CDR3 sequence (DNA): TGTGCCAGCAGTTTCAGGGACACGAACACTGAAGCTTTCTTT.

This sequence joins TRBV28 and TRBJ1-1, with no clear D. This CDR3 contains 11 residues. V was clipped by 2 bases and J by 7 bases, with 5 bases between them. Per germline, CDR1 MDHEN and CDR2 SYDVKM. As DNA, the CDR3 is TGTGCCAGCAGTTTACATAATGAAGCTTTCTTT. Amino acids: CASSLHNEAFF.

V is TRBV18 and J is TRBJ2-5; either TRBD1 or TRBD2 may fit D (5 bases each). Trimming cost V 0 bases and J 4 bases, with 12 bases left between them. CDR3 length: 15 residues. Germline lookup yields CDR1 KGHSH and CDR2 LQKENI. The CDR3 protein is CASSPPIGAGETQYF. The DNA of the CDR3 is TGTGCCAGCTCACCACCGATCGGGGCGGGAGAGACCCAGTACTTC.

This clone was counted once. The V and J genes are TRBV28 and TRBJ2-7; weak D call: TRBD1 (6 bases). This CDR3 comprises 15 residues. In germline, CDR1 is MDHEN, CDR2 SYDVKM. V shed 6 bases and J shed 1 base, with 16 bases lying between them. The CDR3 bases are TGTGCCAGCAGACTTTTTCACAGGGAATCCTACGAGCAGTACTTC. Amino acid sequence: CASRLFHRESYEQYF.

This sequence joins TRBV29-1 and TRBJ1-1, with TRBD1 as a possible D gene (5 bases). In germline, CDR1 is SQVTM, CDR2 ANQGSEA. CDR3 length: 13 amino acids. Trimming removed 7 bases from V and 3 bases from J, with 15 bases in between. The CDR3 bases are TGCAGCGCAATGGGGGGGGAGGACACTGAAGCTTTCTTT. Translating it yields CSAMGGEDTEAFF.

CDR3 DNA: TGCGCCAGCAGCTTGTGGGGGACGGCTGGCTACACCTTC. Protein product: CASSLWGTAGYTF. This chain joins TRBV5-1 and TRBJ1-2; tentative D call: TRBD1 (5 bases). Trimming shortened V by 1 base and J by 7 bases, and 11 bases separated the two germline ends. The CDR3 is 13 amino acids. Germline V gene lookup returns CDR1 SGHRS and CDR2 YFSETQ.

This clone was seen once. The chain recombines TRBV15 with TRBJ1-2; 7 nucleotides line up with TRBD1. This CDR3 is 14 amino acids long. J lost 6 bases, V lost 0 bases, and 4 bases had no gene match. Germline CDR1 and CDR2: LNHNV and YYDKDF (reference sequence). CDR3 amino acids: CATSRDLGGDGYTF. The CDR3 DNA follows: TGTGCCACCAGCAGAGATCTAGGGGGCGATGGCTACACCTTC.

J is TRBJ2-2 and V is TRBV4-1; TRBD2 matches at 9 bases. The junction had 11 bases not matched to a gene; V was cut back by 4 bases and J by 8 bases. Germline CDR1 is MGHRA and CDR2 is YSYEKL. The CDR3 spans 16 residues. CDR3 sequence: CASSPRASGAMGELFF. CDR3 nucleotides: TGCGCCAGCAGCCCCCGGGCTAGCGGGGCCATGGGGGAGCTGTTTTTT.

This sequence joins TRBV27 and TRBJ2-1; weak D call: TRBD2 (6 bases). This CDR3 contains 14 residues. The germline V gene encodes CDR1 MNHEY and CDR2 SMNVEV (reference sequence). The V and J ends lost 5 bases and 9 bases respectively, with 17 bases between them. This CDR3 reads CASSPGTALGEQFF. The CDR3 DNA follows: TGTGCCAGCAGTCCCGGGACTGCCCTAGGTGAGCAGTTCTTC.

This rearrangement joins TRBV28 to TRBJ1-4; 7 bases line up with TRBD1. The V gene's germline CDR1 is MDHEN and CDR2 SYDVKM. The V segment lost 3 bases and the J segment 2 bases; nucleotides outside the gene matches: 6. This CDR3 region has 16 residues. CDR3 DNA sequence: TGTGCCAGCAGTTTCATTTGGGACAGCACTAATGAAAAACTGTTTTTT. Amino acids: CASSFIWDSTNEKLFF.

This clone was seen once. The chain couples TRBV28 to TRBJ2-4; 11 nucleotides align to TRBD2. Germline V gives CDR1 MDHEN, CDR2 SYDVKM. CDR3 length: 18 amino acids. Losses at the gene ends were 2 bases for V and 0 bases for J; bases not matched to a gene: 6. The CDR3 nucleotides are TGTGCCAGCAGTTTACGCCTAGCGGGAGGTATAGCCAAAAACATTCAGTACTTC. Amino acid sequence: CASSLRLAGGIAKNIQYF.

The CDR3 bases are TGTGCCAGCAGTTACGGGGGGCCCTTCGAGCAGTACTTC. Translating gives CASSYGGPFEQYF. The J gene is TRBJ2-7, the V gene TRBV28, with D perhaps matching TRBD2 (7 bases). V gave up 4 bases and J gave up 6 bases, with 13 bases separating them. CDR3 length: 13 amino acids. The V gene's germline CDR1 is MDHEN and CDR2 SYDVKM.

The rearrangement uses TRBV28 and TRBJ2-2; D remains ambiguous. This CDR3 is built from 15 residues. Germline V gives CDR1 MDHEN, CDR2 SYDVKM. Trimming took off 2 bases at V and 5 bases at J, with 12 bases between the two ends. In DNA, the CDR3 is TGTGCCAGCAGTTTACTTTCGACGGGTACCGGGGAGCTGTTTTTT. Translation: CASSLLSTGTGELFF.

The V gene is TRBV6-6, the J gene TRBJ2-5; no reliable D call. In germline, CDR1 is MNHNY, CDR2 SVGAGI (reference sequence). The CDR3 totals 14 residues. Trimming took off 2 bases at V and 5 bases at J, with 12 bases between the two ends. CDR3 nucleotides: TGTGCCAGCAGTTACCTTCGGGTGCGCGAGACCCAGTACTTC. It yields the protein CASSYLRVRETQYF.